These T cell receptor beta chains were read from a single sample in a study of glioma-infiltrating T cells. TCRdb analysed the multiplex PCR reads with MiXCR anew, one entry per CDR3 protein. The sample contains a few hundred thousand distinct CDR3 sequences, roughly two fifths of which appear only once. The source material was glioma tissue, nonneoplastic brain tissue, or PBMCs (not recorded which). The receptor source for this set is a human donor with low-grade glioma or glioblastoma, undergoing nonglioma brain surgery, or in good health (not recorded which). The CDR3 runs from the conserved cysteine through the conserved F or W. The D gene is left open where the match is weak. Clone size appears in some rows only: once, few, many, or a class for an expanded clone.

j_call | d_call | cdr3_length | v_call | clone_size | cdr3_aa | cdr3_nt
TRBJ1-1 | - | 12 | TRBV2 | few | CASSQPGVEAFF | TGTGCCAGCAGTCAACCAGGGGTTGAAGCTTTCTTT
TRBJ2-6 | - | 19 | TRBV11-2 | few | CASSFFSHTGASGANVLTF | TGTGCCAGCAGCTTTTTTAGTCACACCGGCGCCTCTGGGGCCAACGTCCTGACTTTC
TRBJ2-7 | TRBD2 | 15 | TRBV2 | few | CASSEARGTNIEQYF | TGTGCCAGCAGTGAAGCGCGGGGGACTAACATCGAGCAGTACTTC
TRBJ1-3 | - | 16 | TRBV7-2 | - | CASSLEGPGGGNTIYF | TGTGCCAGCAGCTTAGAAGGGCCAGGAGGCGGAAACACCATATATTTT
TRBJ2-7 | TRBD2 | 17 | TRBV4-1 | few | CASSQDRRELFTYEQYF | TGCGCCAGCAGCCAAGATCGGCGGGAGTTGTTCACCTACGAGCAGTACTTC
TRBJ1-2 | TRBD1 | 14 | TRBV7-2 | - | CASSLSQGAHGYTF | TGTGCCAGCAGCCTATCGCAGGGGGCGCATGGCTACACCTTC
TRBJ2-5 | - | 12 | TRBV29-1 | few | CSVVPPSETQYF | TGCAGCGTTGTCCCTCCATCCGAGACCCAGTACTTC
TRBJ2-3 | - | 14 | TRBV20-1 | - | CSATGTLSTDTQYF | TGCAGTGCCACCGGGACATTAAGCACAGATACGCAGTATTTT
TRBJ2-3 | - | 14 | TRBV2 | - | CASKEGEETDTQYF | TGTGCCAGCAAAGAGGGAGAGGAGACAGATACGCAGTATTTT
TRBJ2-7 | TRBD2 | 13 | TRBV20-1 | - | CSAGLSGGYEQYF | TGCAGTGCAGGACTATCGGGAGGCTACGAGCAGTACTTC
TRBJ2-4 | - | 16 | TRBV3-1 | - | CASSQLPGTRRDIQYF | TGTGCCAGCAGCCAATTACCGGGAACACGTCGGGACATTCAGTACTTC
TRBJ2-7 | - | 17 | TRBV6-2/TRBV6-3 | few | CASSYKPGTDVSYEQYF | TGTGCCAGCAGTTACAAGCCAGGGACTGACGTTTCCTACGAGCAGTACTTC
TRBJ1-4 | TRBD1 | 16 | TRBV28 | few | CASSSPPGQGDEKLFF | TGTGCCAGCAGTTCCCCTCCGGGACAGGGCGATGAAAAACTGTTTTTT
TRBJ1-2 | - | 15 | TRBV6-6 | many | CASSYPRGANYGYTF | TGTGCCAGCAGTTACCCGAGGGGAGCTAACTATGGCTACACCTTC
TRBJ1-6 | TRBD1 | 15 | TRBV7-6 | few | CASSLATGGGSPLHF | TGTGCCAGCAGCTTAGCAACAGGGGGCGGTTCACCCCTCCACTTT